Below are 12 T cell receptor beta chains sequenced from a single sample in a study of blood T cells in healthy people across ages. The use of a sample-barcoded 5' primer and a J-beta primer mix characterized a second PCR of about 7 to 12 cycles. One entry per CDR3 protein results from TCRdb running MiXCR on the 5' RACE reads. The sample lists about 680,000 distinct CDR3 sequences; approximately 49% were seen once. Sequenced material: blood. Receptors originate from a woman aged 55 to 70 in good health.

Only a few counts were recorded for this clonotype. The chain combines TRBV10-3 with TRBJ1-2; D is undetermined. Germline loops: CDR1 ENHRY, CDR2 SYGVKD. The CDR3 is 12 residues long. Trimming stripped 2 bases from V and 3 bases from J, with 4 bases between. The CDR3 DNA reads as TGTGCCATCAGTGAGGCAGACTATGGCTACACCTTC. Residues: CAISEADYGYTF.

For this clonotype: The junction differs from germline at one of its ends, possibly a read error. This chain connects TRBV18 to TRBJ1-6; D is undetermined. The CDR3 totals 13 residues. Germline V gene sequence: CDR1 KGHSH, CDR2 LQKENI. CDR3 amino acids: CASSPSSNSPLHF. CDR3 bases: TGTGCCAGCTCACCGTCCTCTAATTCACCCCTCCACTTT.

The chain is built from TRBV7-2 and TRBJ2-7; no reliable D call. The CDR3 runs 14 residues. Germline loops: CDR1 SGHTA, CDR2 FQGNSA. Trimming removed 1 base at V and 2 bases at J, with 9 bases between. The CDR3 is CASSLGAATYEQYF. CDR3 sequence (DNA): TGTGCCAGCAGCTTAGGGGCGGCCACCTACGAGCAGTACTTC. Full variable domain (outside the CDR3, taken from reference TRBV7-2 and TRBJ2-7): GAGVSQSPSNKVTEKGKDVELRCDPISGHTALYWYRQSLGQGLEFLIYFQGNSAPDKSGLPSDRFSAERTGGSVSTLTIQRTQQEDSAVYLCASSLGAATYEQYFGPGTRLTVT.

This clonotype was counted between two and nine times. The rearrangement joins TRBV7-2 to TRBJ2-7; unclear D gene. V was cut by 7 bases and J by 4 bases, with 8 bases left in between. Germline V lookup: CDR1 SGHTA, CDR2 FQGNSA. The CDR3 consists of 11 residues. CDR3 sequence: CASTKGYEQYF. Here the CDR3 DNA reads TGTGCCAGCACCAAGGGATACGAGCAGTACTTC.

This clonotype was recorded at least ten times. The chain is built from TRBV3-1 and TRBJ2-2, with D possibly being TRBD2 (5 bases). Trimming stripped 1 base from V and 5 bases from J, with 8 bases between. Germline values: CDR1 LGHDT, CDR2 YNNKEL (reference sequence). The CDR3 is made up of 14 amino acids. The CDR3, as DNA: TGTGCCAGCAGCCAAGGGGAGTGGACCGGGGAGCTGTTTTTT. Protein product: CASSQGEWTGELFF.

The CDR3 coding sequence is TGCAGTGCAAACCCCGGAGAGGGCTACTCCTACGAGCAGTACTTC. Protein sequence: CSANPGEGYSYEQYF. This rearrangement joins TRBV20-1 to TRBJ2-7, with D perhaps TRBD2 (5 bases). Trimming pared 6 bases from V and 0 bases from J, leaving 18 bases between. Germline lookup yields CDR1 DFQATT and CDR2 SNEGSKA (reference sequence). The CDR3 loop spans 15 amino acids.

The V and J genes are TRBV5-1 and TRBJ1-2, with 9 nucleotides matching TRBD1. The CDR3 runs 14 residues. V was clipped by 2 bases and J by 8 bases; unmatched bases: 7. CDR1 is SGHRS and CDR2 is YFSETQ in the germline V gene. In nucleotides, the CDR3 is TGCGCCAGCAGCTTATCAACAGGGGGCGTCGGCTACACCTTC. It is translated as CASSLSTGGVGYTF. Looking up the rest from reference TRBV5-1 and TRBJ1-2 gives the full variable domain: KAGVTQTPRYLIKTRGQQVTLSCSPISGHRSVSWYQQTPGQGLQFLFEYFSETQRNKGNFPGRFSGRQFSNSRSEMNVSTLELGDSALYLCASSLSTGGVGYTFGSGTRLTVV.

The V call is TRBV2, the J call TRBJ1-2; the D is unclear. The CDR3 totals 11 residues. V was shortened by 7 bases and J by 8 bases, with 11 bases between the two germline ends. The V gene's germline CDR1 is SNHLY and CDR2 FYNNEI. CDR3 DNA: TGTGCCAGCACTAGGACTCGCGGCTACACCTTC. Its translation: CASTRTRGYTF. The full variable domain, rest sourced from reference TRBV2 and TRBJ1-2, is EPEVTQTPSHQVTQMGQEVILRCVPISNHLYFYWYRQILGQKVEFLVSFYNNEISEKSEIFDDQFSVERPDGSNFTLKIRSTKLEDSAMYFCASTRTRGYTFGSGTRLTVV.

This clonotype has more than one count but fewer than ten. CDR3 nucleotides: TGTGCCATCAGTGAGTCAGGTTTTGAGCAGTTCTTC. Protein: CAISESGFEQFF. This chain connects TRBV10-3 to TRBJ2-1, with no clear D. V gave up 0 bases and J gave up 9 bases, with 6 bases separating them. CDR3 length equals 12 residues. Germline assignment: CDR1 ENHRY and CDR2 SYGVKD.

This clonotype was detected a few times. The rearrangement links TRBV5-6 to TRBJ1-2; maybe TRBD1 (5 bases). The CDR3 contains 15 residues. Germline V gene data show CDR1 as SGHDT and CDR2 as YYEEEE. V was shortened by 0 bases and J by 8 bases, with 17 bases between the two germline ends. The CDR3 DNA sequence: TGTGCCAGCAGCTTGGTGGGGGGTTCCCTCTTCGGCTACACCTTC. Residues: CASSLVGGSLFGYTF.

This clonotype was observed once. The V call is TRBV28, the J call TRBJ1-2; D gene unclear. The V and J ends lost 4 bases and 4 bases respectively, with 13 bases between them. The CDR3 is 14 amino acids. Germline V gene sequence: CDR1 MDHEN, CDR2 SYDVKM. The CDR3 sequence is CASSSTDLGYGYTF. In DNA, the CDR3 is TGTGCCAGCAGTTCGACGGACCTCGGCTATGGCTACACCTTC.

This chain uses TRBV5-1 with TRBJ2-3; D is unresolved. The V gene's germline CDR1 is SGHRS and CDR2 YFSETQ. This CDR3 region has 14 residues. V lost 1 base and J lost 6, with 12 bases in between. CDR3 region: CASSLLQEGDTQYF. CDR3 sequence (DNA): TGCGCCAGCAGCTTGTTGCAGGAAGGGGATACGCAGTATTTT.